This TCR beta chain was identified during a study of T cell responses to AZD1222 COVID-19 vaccine. Study-level results: It was only a handful of AZD1222 recipients who were seropositive at baseline.

With respect to this clone: As yet, its antigen is unknown.

The length of the CDR3 is 18 residues. CDR1 and CDR2 from the germline V gene are SGHTA and FQGNSA. Between the trimmed V and J ends, which lost 3 bases and 0 bases, there was a span of 17 bases. Libraries were prepared by immunoSEQ multiplex PCR; TCRdb keeps only in-frame clonotypes and omits some of them. The table records about 120,000 clones, around 87% of them present only once. V is TRBV7-2 and J is TRBJ1-4; a possible D gene is TRBD1 (6 bases). Sequences were derived from peripheral blood, sampled on day 0 of AZD1222 vaccination. This TCR came from an adult in good health. As DNA, the CDR3 is TGTGCCAGCAGCTTCTATACCGGGACACAAGCAACTAATGAAAAACTGTTTTTT. Translating gives CASSFYTGTQATNEKLFF. Together with reference TRBV7-2 and TRBJ1-4, the CDR3 gives the full variable domain: GAGVSQSPSNKVTEKGKDVELRCDPISGHTALYWYRQSLGQGLEFLIYFQGNSAPDKSGLPSDRFSAERTGGSVSTLTIQRTQQEDSAVYLCASSFYTGTQATNEKLFFGSGTQLSVL.